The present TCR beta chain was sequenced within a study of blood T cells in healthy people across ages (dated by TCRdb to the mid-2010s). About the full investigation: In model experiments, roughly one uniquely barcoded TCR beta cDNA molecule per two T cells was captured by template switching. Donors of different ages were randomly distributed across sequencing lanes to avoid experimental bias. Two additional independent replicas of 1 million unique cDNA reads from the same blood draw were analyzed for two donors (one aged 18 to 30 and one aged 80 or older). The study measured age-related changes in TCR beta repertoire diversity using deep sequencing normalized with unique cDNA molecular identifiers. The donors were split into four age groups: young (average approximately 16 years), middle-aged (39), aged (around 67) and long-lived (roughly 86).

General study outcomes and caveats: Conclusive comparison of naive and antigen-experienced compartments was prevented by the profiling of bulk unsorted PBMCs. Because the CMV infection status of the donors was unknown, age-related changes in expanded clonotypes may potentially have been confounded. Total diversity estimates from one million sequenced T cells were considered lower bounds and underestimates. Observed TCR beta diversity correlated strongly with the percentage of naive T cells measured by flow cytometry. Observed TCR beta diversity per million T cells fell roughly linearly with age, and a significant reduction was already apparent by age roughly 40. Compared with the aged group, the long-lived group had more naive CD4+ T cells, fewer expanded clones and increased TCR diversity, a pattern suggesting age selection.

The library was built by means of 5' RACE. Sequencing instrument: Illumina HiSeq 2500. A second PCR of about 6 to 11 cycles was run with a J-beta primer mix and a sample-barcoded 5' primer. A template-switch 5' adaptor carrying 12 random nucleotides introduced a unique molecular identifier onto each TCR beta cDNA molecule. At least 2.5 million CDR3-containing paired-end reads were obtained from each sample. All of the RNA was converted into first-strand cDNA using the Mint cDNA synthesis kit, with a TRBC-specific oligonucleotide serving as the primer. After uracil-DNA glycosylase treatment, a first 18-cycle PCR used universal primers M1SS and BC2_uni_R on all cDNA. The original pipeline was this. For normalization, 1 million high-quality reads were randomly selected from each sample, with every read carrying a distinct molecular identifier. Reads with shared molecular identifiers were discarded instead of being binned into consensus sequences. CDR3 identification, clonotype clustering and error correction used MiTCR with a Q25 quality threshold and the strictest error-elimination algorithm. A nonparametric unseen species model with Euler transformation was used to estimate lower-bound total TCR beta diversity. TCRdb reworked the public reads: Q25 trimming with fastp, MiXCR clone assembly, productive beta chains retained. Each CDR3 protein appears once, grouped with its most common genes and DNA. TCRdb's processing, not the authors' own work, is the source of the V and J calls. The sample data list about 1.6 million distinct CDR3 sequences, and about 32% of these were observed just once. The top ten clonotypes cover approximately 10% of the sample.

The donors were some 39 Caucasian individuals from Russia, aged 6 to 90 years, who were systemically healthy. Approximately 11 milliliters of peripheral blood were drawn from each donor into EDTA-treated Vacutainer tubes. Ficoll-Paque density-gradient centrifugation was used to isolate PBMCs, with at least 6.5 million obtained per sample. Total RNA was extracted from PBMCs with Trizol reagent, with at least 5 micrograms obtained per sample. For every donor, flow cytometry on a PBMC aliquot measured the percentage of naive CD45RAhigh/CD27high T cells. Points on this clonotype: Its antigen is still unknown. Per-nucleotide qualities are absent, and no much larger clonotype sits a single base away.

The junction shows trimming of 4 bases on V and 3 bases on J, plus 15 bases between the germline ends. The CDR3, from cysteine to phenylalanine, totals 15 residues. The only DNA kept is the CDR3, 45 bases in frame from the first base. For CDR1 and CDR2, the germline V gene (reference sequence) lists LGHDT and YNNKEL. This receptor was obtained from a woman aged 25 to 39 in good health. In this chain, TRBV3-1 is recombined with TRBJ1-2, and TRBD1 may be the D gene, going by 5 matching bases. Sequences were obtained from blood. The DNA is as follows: TGTGCCAGCAGCCGCCGGGACTGGGGATACTATGGCTACACCTTC. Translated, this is CASSRRDWGYYGYTF.